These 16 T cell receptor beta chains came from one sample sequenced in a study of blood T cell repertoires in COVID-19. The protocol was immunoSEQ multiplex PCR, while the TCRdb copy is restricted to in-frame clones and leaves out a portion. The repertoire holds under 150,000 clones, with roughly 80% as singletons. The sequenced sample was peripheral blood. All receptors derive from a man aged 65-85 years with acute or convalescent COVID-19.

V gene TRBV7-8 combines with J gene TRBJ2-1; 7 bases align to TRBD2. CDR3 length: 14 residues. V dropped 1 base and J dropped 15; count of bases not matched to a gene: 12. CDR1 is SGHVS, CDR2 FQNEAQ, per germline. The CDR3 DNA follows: TGTGCCAGCAGCTTAGTGGCTAGCGGCCACGGGCTGTTCTTC. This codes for CASSLVASGHGLFF.

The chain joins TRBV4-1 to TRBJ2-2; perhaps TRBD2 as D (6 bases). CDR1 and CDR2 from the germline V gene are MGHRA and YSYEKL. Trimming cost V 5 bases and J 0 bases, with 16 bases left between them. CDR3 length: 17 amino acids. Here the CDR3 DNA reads TGCGCCAGCAGCGCGGTCGGGGGTGAACCGAACACCGGGGAGCTGTTTTTT. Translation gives CASSAVGGEPNTGELFF.

The CDR3 DNA follows: TGTGCCAGCAGTCGGGACAGGGGGGCCTACGAGCAGTACTTC. It yields the protein CASSRDRGAYEQYF. This chain connects TRBV2 to TRBJ2-7; 11 nucleotides agree with TRBD1. V dropped 5 bases and J dropped 2; count of bases not matched to a gene: 2. The CDR3 is 14 residues long. The germline gives CDR1 SNHLY, CDR2 FYNNEI.

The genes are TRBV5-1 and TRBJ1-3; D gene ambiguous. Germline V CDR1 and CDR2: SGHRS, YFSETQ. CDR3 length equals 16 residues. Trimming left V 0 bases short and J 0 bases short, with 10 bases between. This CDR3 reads CASSLDGSFSGNTIYF. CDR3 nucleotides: TGCGCCAGCAGCTTGGACGGGTCCTTCTCTGGAAACACCATATATTTT.

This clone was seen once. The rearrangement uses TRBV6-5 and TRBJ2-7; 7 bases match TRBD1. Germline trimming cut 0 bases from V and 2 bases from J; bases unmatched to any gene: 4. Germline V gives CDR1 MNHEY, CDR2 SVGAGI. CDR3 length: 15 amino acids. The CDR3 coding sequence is TGTGCCAGCAGTTACTCAGGGGGCGCGACCTACGAGCAGTACTTC. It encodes CASSYSGGATYEQYF.

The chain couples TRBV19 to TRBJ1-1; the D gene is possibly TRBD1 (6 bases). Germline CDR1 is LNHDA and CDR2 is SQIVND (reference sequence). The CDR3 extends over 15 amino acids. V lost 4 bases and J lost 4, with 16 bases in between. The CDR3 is CASSTGQTPGTEAFF. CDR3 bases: TGTGCCAGTAGTACCGGACAGACCCCGGGCACTGAAGCTTTCTTT. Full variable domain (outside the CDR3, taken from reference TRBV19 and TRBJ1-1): DGGITQSPKYLFRKEGQNVTLSCEQNLNHDAMYWYRQDPGQGLRLIYYSQIVNDFQKGDIAEGYSVSREKKESFPLTVTSAQKNPTAFYLCASSTGQTPGTEAFFGQGTRLTVV.

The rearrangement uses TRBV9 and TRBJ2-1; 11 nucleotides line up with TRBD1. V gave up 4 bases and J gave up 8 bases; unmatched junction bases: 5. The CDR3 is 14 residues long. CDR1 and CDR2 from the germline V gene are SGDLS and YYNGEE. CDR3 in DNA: TGTGCCAGCAGCTGGACAGGGGGCGTCGATGAGCAGTTCTTC. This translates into CASSWTGGVDEQFF. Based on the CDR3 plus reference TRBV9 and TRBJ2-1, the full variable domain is DSGVTQTPKHLITATGQRVTLRCSPRSGDLSVYWYQQSLDQGLQFLIQYYNGEERAKGNILERFSAQQFPDLHSELNLSSLELGDSALYFCASSWTGGVDEQFFGPGTRLTVL.

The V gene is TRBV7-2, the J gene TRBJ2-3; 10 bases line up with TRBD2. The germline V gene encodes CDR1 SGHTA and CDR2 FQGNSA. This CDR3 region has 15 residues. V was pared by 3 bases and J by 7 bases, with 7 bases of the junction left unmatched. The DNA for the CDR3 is TGTGCCAGCAGCTTGTGGGTAGCGGGGGGAAATACGCAGTATTTT. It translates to CASSLWVAGGNTQYF. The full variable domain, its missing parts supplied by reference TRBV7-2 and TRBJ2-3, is GAGVSQSPSNKVTEKGKDVELRCDPISGHTALYWYRQSLGQGLEFLIYFQGNSAPDKSGLPSDRFSAERTGGSVSTLTIQRTQQEDSAVYLCASSLWVAGGNTQYFGPGTRLTVL.

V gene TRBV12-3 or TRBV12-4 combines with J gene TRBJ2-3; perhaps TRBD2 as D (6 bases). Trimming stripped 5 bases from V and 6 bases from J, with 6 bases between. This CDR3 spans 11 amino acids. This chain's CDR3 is CASSRGDTQYF. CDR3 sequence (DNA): TGTGCCAGCAGTCGGGGGGATACGCAGTATTTT.

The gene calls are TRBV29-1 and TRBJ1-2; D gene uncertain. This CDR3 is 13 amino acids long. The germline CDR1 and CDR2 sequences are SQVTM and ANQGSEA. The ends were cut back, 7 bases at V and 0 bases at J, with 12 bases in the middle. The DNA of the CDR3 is TGCAGCGGCTCCGACTCAACTAACTATGGCTACACCTTC. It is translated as CSGSDSTNYGYTF.

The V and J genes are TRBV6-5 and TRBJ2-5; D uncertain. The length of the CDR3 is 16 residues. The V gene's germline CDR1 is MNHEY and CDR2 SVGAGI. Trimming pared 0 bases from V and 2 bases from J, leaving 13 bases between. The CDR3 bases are TGTGCCAGCAGTTACTCACCGCTACCGTTACAAGAGACCCAGTACTTC. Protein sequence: CASSYSPLPLQETQYF.

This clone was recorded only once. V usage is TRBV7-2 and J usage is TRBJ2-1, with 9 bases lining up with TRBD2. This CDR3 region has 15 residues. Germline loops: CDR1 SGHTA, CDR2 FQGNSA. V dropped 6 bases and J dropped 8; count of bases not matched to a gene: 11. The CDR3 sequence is CASRKRRAGGDEQFF. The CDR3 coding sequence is TGTGCCAGCAGAAAACGTCGCGCGGGGGGGGATGAGCAGTTCTTC.

CDR3 sequence: CASSLSYRGANVLTF. The CDR3 region has the DNA TGTGCCAGCAGCTTAAGTTATCGTGGGGCCAACGTCCTGACTTTC. The chain uses TRBV7-3 and TRBJ2-6; D call uncertain. The V gene lost 1 base and the J gene lost 3 bases, with 7 bases spanning the gap. CDR3 length: 15 amino acids. Germline assignment: CDR1 SGHTA and CDR2 FQGTGA.

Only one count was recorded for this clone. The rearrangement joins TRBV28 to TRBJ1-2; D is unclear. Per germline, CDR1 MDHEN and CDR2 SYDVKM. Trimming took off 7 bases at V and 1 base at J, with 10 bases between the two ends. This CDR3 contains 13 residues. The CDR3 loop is CASNGEVNYGYTF. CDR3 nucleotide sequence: TGTGCCAGCAACGGGGAAGTTAACTATGGCTACACCTTC.

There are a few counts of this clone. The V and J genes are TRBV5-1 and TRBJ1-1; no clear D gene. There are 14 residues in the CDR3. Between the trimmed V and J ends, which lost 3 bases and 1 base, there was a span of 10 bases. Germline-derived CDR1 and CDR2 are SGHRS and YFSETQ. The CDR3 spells CASSSGRKNTEAFF. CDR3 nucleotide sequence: TGCGCCAGCAGCTCCGGCAGGAAGAACACTGAAGCTTTCTTT. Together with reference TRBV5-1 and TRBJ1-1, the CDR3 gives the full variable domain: KAGVTQTPRYLIKTRGQQVTLSCSPISGHRSVSWYQQTPGQGLQFLFEYFSETQRNKGNFPGRFSGRQFSNSRSEMNVSTLELGDSALYLCASSSGRKNTEAFFGQGTRLTVV.

CDR3 region: CASSADRGGNEKLFF. The CDR3 nucleotides read TGTGCCAGCAGCGCCGACAGGGGGGGTAATGAAAAACTGTTTTTT. V gene TRBV9 combines with J gene TRBJ1-4; 9 nucleotides match TRBD1. The CDR3 covers 15 residues. The trim removed 3 bases at V and 4 bases at J, leaving 4 bases unmatched. Germline V gene lookup returns CDR1 SGDLS and CDR2 YYNGEE.